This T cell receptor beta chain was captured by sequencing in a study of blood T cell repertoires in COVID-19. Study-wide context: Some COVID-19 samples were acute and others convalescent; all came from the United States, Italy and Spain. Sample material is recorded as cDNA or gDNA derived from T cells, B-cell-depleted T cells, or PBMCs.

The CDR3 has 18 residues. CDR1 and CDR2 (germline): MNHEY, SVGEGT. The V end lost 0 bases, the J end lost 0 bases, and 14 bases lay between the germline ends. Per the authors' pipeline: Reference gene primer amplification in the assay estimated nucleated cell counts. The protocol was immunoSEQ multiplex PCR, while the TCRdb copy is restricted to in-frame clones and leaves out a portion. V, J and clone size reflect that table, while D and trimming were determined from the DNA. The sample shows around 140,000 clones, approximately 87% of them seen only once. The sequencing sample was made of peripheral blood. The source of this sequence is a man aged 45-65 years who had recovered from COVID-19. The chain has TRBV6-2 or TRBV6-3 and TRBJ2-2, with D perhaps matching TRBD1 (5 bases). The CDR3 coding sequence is TGTGCCAGCAGTTACTCGAAAACAGGCCCAGCGAACACCGGGGAGCTGTTTTTT. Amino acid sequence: CASSYSKTGPANTGELFF.